The 12 T cell receptor beta chains in this list originate from one sample, sequenced in a study of blood T cell repertoires in COVID-19. Profiled with immunoSEQ multiplex PCR; TCRdb holds only in-frame clones, not every one. The table shows around 280,000 clones, with approximately 86% occurring only once. The sequenced material came from peripheral blood. The source of these receptors is a woman aged 25-40 years who had recovered from COVID-19.

V is TRBV6-2 or TRBV6-3 and J is TRBJ2-1, with 9 positions matching TRBD1. V lost 5 bases to trimming and J lost 4 bases; unmatched junction nucleotides: 9. CDR3 length: 16 residues. From germline, CDR1 is MNHEY and CDR2 SVGEGT. The CDR3 is CASSPRTGVVYNEQFF. Here the CDR3 DNA reads TGTGCCAGCAGTCCGAGGACAGGGGTCGTATACAATGAGCAGTTCTTC.

As for this clone: The germline gene is not matched at one end of the junction; a read error may be the cause. This chain uses TRBV18 with TRBJ1-6, with 11 positions matching TRBD1. Per germline, CDR1 KGHSH and CDR2 LQKENI. The CDR3 totals 15 residues. The CDR3 DNA sequence: TGTGCCAGCTCACCAGACGGGACAGGGGGTTCACCCCTCTACTTT. It yields the protein CASSPDGTGGSPLYF.

A few counts support this clone. This rearrangement joins TRBV7-3 to TRBJ2-1, with 8 bases aligning to TRBD2. Germline values: CDR1 SGHTA, CDR2 FQGTGA. The CDR3 is made up of 15 amino acids. The J segment lost 8 bases and the V segment lost 1 base, leaving 7 bases of the junction unmatched. CDR3: CASSLMAGGIHEQFF. The CDR3 DNA reads as TGTGCCAGCAGCTTAATGGCGGGAGGAATCCATGAGCAGTTCTTC.

V is TRBV4-2 and J is TRBJ2-1, with 10 bases identical to TRBD2. Germline V gives CDR1 LGHNA, CDR2 YNFKEQ. There are 16 residues in the CDR3. V lost 3 bases, J lost 1 base, and 3 bases stayed unmatched. The CDR3 coding sequence is TGTGCCAGCAGCCAGGCTAGCGGGAGTTCCTACAATGAGCAGTTCTTC. This translates into CASSQASGSSYNEQFF.

V usage is TRBV21-1 and J usage is TRBJ1-5; the table gives TRBD1 as D, unverified against the DNA. TRBV21-1 represents a pseudogene. The CDR3 loop spans 16 amino acids. CDR3 loop: CASSTPEGTGYQPQHF. The CDR3 DNA reads as TGTGCCAGCAGCACCCCCGAAGGGACAGGGTATCAGCCCCAGCATTTT.

V usage is TRBV27 and J usage is TRBJ2-1, with D unclear. Trimming pared 2 bases from V and 0 bases from J, leaving 5 bases between. Germline loops: CDR1 MNHEY, CDR2 SMNVEV (reference sequence). The CDR3 is made up of 14 amino acids. CDR3 coding DNA: TGTGCCAGCAGTTTACAAATCTCCTACAATGAGCAGTTCTTC. It translates to CASSLQISYNEQFF.

The rearrangement joins TRBV7-2 to TRBJ2-3; 7 nucleotides match TRBD1. Trimming cost V 5 bases and J 4 bases; bases outside gene matches: 6. The CDR3 extends over 14 amino acids. Germline V gene sequence: CDR1 SGHTA, CDR2 FQGNSA. The CDR3 DNA reads TGTGCCAGCAGCCTTGACAGGGTTGCAGATACGCAGTATTTT. Translated: CASSLDRVADTQYF.

The chain employs TRBV4-1 and TRBJ2-1; tentative D call: TRBD2 (6 bases). Germline V gene data show CDR1 as MGHRA and CDR2 as YSYEKL. The CDR3 contains 14 residues. V was shortened by 2 bases and J by 3 bases, with 8 bases between the two germline ends. The CDR3 reads CASSQLANYNEQFF. The CDR3 nucleotides read TGCGCCAGCAGCCAACTAGCGAACTACAATGAGCAGTTCTTC.

The chain uses TRBV28 and TRBJ2-6, with D tentatively TRBD1 (5 bases). The CDR3 is 15 residues long. Trimming removed 5 bases at V and 0 bases at J, with 8 bases between. Per germline, CDR1 MDHEN and CDR2 SYDVKM. This CDR3 is CASSRTGSGANVLTF. The CDR3 DNA follows: TGTGCCAGCAGTCGAACAGGCTCTGGGGCCAACGTCCTGACTTTC.

The rearrangement uses TRBV4-2 and TRBJ1-2; D is uncertain. Trimming shortened V by 1 base and J by 0 bases, and 9 bases separated the two germline ends. The CDR3 has 15 amino acids. Looked up from germline, CDR1 is LGHNA and CDR2 is YNFKEQ. CDR3 sequence reads: CASSQADYPNYGYTF. The CDR3 DNA follows: TGTGCCAGCAGCCAAGCGGACTACCCTAACTATGGCTACACCTTC.

A single count supports this clone. The V call is TRBV28, the J call TRBJ2-6, with 8 bases matching TRBD1. Germline CDR1 and CDR2: MDHEN and SYDVKM. The trim removed 5 bases at V and 1 base at J, leaving 13 bases unmatched. CDR3 size: 19 residues. The CDR3 reads CASSPETGVGGSGANVLTF. The CDR3 DNA reads as TGTGCCAGCAGTCCCGAGACAGGGGTCGGAGGATCTGGGGCCAACGTCCTGACTTTC.

V gene TRBV5-6 combines with J gene TRBJ1-6, with D unresolved. This CDR3 has 14 amino acids. Trimming took off 0 bases at V and 10 bases at J, with 11 bases between the two ends. Germline V gives CDR1 SGHDT, CDR2 YYEEEE. The DNA of the CDR3 is TGTGCCAGCAGCTTGGCGGGGTCGGGGTCACCCCTCCACTTT. It is translated as CASSLAGSGSPLHF.